This T cell receptor beta chain is drawn from a study of control samples from healthy donors and cancer patients. Data came from immunoSEQ multiplex PCR; TCRdb stores just in-frame clones and leaves some out. The repertoire includes approximately 37,000 clones, around 82% of them detected once, and about 22% sits in the top ten. The CDR3 spans 12 residues. The V and J ends lost 4 bases and 4 bases respectively, with 8 bases between them. Germline V gives CDR1 LGHDT, CDR2 YNNKEL (reference sequence). The rearrangement joins TRBV3-1 (or the pseudogene TRBV3-2) to TRBJ2-7; no reliable D call. The sequence derives from a woman in her sixties or seventies with lung cancer. Sequences were obtained from PBMCs. The CDR3 DNA sequence: TGTGCCAGCAGCCCAGAAGGTTACGAGCAGTACTTC. It translates to CASSPEGYEQYF.